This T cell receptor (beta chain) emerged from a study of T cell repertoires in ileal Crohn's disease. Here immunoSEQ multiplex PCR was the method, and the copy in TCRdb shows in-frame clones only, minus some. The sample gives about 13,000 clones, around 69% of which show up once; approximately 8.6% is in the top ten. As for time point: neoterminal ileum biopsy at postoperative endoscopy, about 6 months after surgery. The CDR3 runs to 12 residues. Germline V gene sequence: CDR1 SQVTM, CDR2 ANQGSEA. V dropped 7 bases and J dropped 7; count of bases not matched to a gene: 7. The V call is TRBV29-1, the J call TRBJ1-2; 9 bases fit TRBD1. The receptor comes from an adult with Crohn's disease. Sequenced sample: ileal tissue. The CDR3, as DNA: TGCAGCGCCATGGGACAGGGAGGTGGCTACACCTTC. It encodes CSAMGQGGGYTF. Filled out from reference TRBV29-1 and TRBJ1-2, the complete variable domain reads SAVISQKPSRDICQRGTSLTIQCQVDSQVTMMFWYRQQPGQSLTLIATANQGSEATYESGFVIDKFPISRPNLTFSTLTVSNMSPEDSSIYLCSAMGQGGGYTFGSGTRLTVV.